This T cell receptor beta chain is drawn from a study of blood T cell repertoires in COVID-19. Across the whole study: Sources were T cells, B-cell-depleted T cells, or PBMCs; the material itself was cDNA or gDNA.

Libraries were prepared by immunoSEQ multiplex PCR; TCRdb keeps only in-frame clonotypes and omits some of them. The repertoire holds hundreds of thousands of clones, 80% to 90% seen once, with 3% to 4.5% in the top ten. This clone was detected only a few times. V lost 6 bases to trimming and J lost 1 base; unmatched junction nucleotides: 9. This CDR3 has 18 amino acids. The V gene's germline CDR1 is MDHEN and CDR2 SYDVKM. Participants, roughly 18 to 89 years old, spanned about two dozen US areas. Cohort assignment relied on participant-reported clinical history. This TCR came from a woman aged 40 to 50 with acute COVID-19. The chain couples TRBV28 to TRBJ2-3, with 14 positions matching TRBD2. The sequenced sample consisted of PBMCs or T cells enriched from blood (not recorded which). The CDR3 reads CASSLGRTSGRRTDTQYF. In DNA form, the CDR3 reads TGTGCCAGCAGCCTAGGGAGGACTAGCGGGAGGCGCACAGATACGCAGTATTTT.